The 6 T cell receptor beta chains given below trace back to one sample, sequenced in a study of identical twins (dated by TCRdb to between 2015 and 2016). The library came from 5' RACE. TCRdb names Illumina HiSeq 2000 as the instrument used. The public reads were run again by TCRdb, first through fastp at Q25 and then through MiXCR, and only productive beta chains were kept. Records with the same CDR3 protein are collapsed into one entry carrying the most frequent genes and DNA. Here the sample has 1,800,000 or so distinct CDR3 sequences; around a third occur a single time. The top ten clones comprise around 0.25% of the sample. Sequences were obtained from cord blood. The receptors were sampled from a newborn girl in good health.

This chain uses TRBV11-2 with TRBJ1-3; TRBD1 might be the D (5 bases). This CDR3 is built from 14 residues. The germline V gene has CDR1 SGHAT and CDR2 FQNNGV. V gave up 3 bases and J gave up 2 bases, with 8 bases separating them. The CDR3 region has the DNA TGTGCCAGCAGCTTGGGGGTGGCTGGAAACACCATATATTTT. Protein sequence: CASSLGVAGNTIYF.

The rearrangement joins TRBV19 to TRBJ2-1, with TRBD2 matching 7 bases. There are 16 residues in the CDR3. V lost 10 bases to trimming and J lost 0 bases; unmatched junction nucleotides: 12. Germline CDR1 is LNHDA and CDR2 is SQIVND (reference sequence). CDR3 region: CANKLADRSSYNEQFF. The CDR3 DNA sequence: TGTGCCAATAAGCTAGCGGACCGGAGCTCCTACAATGAGCAGTTCTTC.

Turning to this clonotype: A much larger clone differs by one base, so this may be a read error. This sequence joins TRBV5-1 and TRBJ2-3; D is unresolved. Germline CDR1 is SGHRS and CDR2 is YFSETQ. Deletions cut 1 base from V and 1 base from J, with 10 bases between. The CDR3 has 15 residues. CDR3 residues: CASSLIDLGTDTQYF. The CDR3 DNA is TGCGCCAGCAGCTTGATTGACCTCGGCACAGATACGCAGTATTTT.

The chain recombines TRBV27 with TRBJ2-3, with no clear D. Germline V gene sequence: CDR1 MNHEY, CDR2 SMNVEV (reference sequence). This CDR3 contains 16 residues. V lost 0 bases and J 6 bases, leaving 16 bases between the germline ends. The chain's CDR3 is CASSLSLRLSWDTQYF. The CDR3 nucleotides read TGTGCCAGCAGTTTATCCCTCCGACTCAGTTGGGATACGCAGTATTTT.

The chain is built from TRBV20-1 and TRBJ2-3; 9 bases fit TRBD2. The germline CDR1 and CDR2 sequences are DFQATT and SNEGSKA (reference sequence). This CDR3 has 15 amino acids. Trimming took 6 bases from V and 2 from J; bases not matched to a gene: 9. This chain's CDR3 is CSAPKGLAYTDTQYF. CDR3 nucleotide sequence: TGCAGTGCCCCCAAAGGACTAGCGTACACAGATACGCAGTATTTT.

In this sample, this clonotype turned up a few times. This chain connects TRBV6-2 or TRBV6-3 to TRBJ2-3; 8 bases fit TRBD2. The length of the CDR3 is 16 residues. CDR1 and CDR2 from the germline V gene are MNHEY and SVGEGT. J lost 6 bases, V lost 0 bases, and 8 bases had no gene match. In nucleotides, the CDR3 is TGTGCCAGCAGTTACTCGCGGGGGGCCCGTGGGGATACGCAGTATTTT. Amino acids: CASSYSRGARGDTQYF.